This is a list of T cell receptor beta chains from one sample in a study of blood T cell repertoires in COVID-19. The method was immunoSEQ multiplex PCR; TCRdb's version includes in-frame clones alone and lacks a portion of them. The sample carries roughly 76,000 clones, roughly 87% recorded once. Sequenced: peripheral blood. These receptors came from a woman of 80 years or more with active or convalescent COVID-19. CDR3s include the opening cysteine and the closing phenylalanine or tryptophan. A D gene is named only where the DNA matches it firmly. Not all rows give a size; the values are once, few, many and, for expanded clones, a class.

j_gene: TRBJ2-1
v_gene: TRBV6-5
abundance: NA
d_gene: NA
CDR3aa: CASSFGGGLQEQFF
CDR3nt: TGTGCCAGCAGTTTTGGGGGGGGGCTCCAGGAGCAGTTCTTC

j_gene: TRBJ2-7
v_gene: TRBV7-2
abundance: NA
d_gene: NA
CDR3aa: CASTHRGGDGEQYF
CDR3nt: TGTGCCAGCACCCACCGGGGCGGGGACGGGGAGCAGTACTTC

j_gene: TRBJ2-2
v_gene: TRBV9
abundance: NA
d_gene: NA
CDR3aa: CASSVARAGELFF
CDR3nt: TGTGCCAGCAGCGTAGCCCGGGCCGGGGAGCTGTTTTTT

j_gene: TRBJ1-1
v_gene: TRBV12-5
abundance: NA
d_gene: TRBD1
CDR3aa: CASGSQTKDRGGMNTEAFF
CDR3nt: TGTGCTAGTGGTTCACAAACGAAGGACAGGGGAGGGATGAACACTGAAGCTTTCTTT

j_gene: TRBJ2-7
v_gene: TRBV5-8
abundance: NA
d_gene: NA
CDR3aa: CASSLRSSYEQYF
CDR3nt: TGTGCCAGCAGCTTGAGGAGCTCCTACGAGCAGTACTTC

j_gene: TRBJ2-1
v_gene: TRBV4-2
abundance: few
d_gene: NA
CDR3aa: CASSQEIRFLSSGYNEQFF
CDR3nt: TGTGCCAGCAGCCAGGAAATAAGATTCCTTAGCAGCGGATACAATGAGCAGTTCTTC

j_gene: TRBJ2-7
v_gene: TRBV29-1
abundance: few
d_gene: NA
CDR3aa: CSARPRQDSYEQYF
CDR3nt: TGCAGCGCTCGACCTCGACAGGATTCCTACGAGCAGTACTTC

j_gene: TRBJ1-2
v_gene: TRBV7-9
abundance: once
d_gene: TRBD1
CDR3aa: CASSLATGAGYGYTF
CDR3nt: TGTGCCAGCAGCTTAGCAACAGGGGCTGGATATGGCTACACCTTC

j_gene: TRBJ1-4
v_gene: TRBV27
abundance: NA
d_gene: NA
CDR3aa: CATDLRGSSREKLFF
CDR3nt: TGTGCCACCGATCTTCGAGGGTCCTCGAGGGAAAAACTGTTTTTT

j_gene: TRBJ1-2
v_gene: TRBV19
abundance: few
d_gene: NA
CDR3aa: CASSIGQIYGYTF
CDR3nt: TGTGCCAGTAGTATAGGACAGATCTATGGCTACACCTTC

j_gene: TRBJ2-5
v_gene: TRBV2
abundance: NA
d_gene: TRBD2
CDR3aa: CASQRETQETQYF
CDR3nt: TGTGCCAGCCAGCGGGAAACCCAAGAGACCCAGTACTTC

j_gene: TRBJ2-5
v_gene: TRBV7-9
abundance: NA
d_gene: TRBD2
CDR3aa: CASSLAGTSLRETQYF
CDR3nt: TGTGCCAGCAGCTTAGCGGGGACTAGCCTGAGGGAGACCCAGTACTTC

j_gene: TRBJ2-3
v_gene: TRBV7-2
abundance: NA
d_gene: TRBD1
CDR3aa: CASSPTGADTQYF
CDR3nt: TGTGCCAGCAGCCCTACAGGGGCAGATACGCAGTATTTT

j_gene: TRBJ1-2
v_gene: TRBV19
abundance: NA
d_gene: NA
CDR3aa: CASSPVLRAVNYGYTF
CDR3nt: TGTGCCAGTAGTCCCGTACTCAGGGCTGTCAACTATGGCTACACCTTC

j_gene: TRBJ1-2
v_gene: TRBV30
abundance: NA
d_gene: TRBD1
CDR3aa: CAWRMGTGVGGYTF
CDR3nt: TGTGCCTGGAGGATGGGGACAGGGGTGGGTGGCTACACCTTC

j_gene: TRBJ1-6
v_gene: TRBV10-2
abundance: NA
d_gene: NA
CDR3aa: CASSEGAAFQF
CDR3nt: TGCGCCAGCAGTGAGGGCGCGGCGTTCCAATTT

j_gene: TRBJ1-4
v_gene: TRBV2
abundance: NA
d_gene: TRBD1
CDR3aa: CASRSDRVGEKLFF
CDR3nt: TGTGCCAGCAGATCGGACAGGGTAGGCGAAAAACTGTTTTTT

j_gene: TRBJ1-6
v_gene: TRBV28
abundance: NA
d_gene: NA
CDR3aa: CASRTVNSPLHF
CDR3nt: TGTGCCAGCAGGACAGTTAATTCACCCCTCCACTTT

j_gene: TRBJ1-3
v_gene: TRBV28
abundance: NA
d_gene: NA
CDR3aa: CASLTGPGKSSGNTIYF
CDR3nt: TGTGCCAGCTTGACGGGTCCCGGCAAGAGCTCTGGAAACACCATATATTTT

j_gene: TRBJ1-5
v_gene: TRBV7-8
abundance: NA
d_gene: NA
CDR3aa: CASSPIRGGSNQPQHF
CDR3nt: TGTGCCAGCAGCCCGATCCGTGGCGGAAGCAATCAGCCCCAGCATTTT

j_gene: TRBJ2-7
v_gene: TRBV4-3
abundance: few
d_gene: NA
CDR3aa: CASSQDYNAYEQYF
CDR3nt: TGCGCCAGCAGCCAAGATTACAACGCCTACGAGCAGTACTTC

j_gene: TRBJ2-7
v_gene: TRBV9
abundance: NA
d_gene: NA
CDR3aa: CASSSRDIVNEQYF
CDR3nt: TGTGCCAGCAGCTCCCGAGACATAGTGAACGAGCAGTACTTC

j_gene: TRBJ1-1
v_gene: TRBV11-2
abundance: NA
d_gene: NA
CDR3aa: CASSAHRTEAFF
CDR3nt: TGTGCCAGCAGCGCTCACAGGACTGAAGCTTTCTTT

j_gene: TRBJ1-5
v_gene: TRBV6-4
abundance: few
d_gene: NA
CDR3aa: CASSERGHNSNQPQHF
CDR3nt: TGTGCCAGCAGTGAAAGAGGGCACAATAGCAATCAGCCCCAGCATTTT

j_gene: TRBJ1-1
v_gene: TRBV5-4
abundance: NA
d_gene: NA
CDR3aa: CASSPTGFNTEAFF
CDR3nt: TGTGCCAGCAGCCCGACAGGATTTAACACTGAAGCTTTCTTT

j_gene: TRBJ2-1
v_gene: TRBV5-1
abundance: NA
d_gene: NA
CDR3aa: CASATSGSHNEQFF
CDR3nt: TGCGCCAGCGCAACTTCGGGGTCGCACAATGAGCAGTTCTTC

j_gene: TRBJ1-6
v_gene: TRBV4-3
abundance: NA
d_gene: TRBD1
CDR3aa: CASSQDRAGQGYNSPLHF
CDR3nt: TGCGCCAGCAGCCAAGACCGGGCGGGACAGGGCTATAATTCACCCCTCCACTTT

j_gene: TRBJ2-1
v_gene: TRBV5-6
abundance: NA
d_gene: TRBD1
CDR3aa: CASSRTGGLRSYNEQFF
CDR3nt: TGTGCCAGCAGCAGGACAGGGGGATTACGCTCCTACAATGAGCAGTTCTTC

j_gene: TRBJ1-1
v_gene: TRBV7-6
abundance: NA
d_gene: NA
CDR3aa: CASSARYRLMNTEAFF
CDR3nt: TGTGCCAGCAGCGCCCGCTACAGGCTCATGAACACTGAAGCTTTCTTT

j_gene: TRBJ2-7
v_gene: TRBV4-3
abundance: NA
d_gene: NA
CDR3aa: CASSQGASTLYEQYF
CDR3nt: TGCGCCAGCAGCCAAGGAGCTTCCACTCTCTACGAGCAGTACTTC

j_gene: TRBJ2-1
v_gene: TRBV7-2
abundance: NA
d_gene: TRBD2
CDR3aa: CASSLVARSGGGHNEQFF
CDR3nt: TGTGCCAGCAGCTTAGTGGCGAGGAGCGGGGGGGGCCACAATGAGCAGTTCTTC

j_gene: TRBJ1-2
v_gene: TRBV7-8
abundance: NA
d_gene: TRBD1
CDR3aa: CASSEGQGAFGALYGYTF
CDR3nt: TGTGCCAGCAGCGAGGGACAGGGGGCGTTCGGGGCCCTCTATGGCTACACCTTC

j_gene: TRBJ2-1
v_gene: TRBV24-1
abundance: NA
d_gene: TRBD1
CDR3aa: CAAPCQYGTDTYEQFF
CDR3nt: TGTGCCGCCCCGTGTCAATACGGGACAGATACTTATGAGCAGTTCTTC

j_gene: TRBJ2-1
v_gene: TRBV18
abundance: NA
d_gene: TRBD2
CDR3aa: CASSPGLAGLDSYNEQFF
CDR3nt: TGTGCCAGCTCACCGGGACTAGCGGGGCTAGACTCCTACAATGAGCAGTTCTTC

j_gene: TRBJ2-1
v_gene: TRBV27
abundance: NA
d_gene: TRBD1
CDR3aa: CASSLGQVNNEQFF
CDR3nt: TGTGCCAGCAGTTTAGGACAGGTTAACAATGAGCAGTTCTTC

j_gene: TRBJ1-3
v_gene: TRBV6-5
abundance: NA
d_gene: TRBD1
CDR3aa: CASSLQTGGFDTIYF
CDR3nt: TGTGCCAGCAGTCTTCAAACAGGGGGCTTTGACACCATATATTTT

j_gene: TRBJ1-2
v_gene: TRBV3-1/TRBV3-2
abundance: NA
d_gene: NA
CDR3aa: CASSQNSYGYTF
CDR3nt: TGTGCCAGCAGCCAAAATAGCTATGGCTACACCTTC

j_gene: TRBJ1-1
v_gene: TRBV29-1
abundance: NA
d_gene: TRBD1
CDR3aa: CSVQAGTGWTEAFF
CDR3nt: TGCAGCGTGCAGGCCGGGACAGGGTGGACTGAAGCTTTCTTT

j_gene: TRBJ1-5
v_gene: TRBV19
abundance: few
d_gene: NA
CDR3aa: CASSIRVQGQPQHF
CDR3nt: TGTGCCAGTAGTATCAGGGTTCAGGGTCAGCCCCAGCATTTT

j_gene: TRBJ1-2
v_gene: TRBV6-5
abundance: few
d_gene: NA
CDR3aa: CASSLTGTGSGYTF
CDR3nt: TGTGCCAGCAGCCTAACTGGAACAGGGTCTGGCTACACCTTC

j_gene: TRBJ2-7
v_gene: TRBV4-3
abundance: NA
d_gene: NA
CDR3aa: CASSQDHGPYEQYF
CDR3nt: TGCGCCAGCAGCCAAGATCATGGGCCGTACGAGCAGTACTTC

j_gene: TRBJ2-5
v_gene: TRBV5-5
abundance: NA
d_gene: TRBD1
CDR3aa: CASSFGTEETQYF
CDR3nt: TGTGCCAGCAGCTTCGGGACAGAAGAGACCCAGTACTTC

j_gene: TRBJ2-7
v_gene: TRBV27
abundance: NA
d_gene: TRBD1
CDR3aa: CASSTYRGGDEQYF
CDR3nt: TGTGCCAGCAGTACCTACAGGGGTGGAGACGAGCAGTACTTC

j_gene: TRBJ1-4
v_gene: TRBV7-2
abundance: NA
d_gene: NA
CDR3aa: CASSLTRENEKLFF
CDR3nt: TGTGCCAGCAGCTTAACGAGGGAGAATGAAAAACTGTTTTTT

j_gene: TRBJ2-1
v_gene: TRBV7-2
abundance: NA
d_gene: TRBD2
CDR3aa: CASSPSPGLAGGNEQFF
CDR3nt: TGTGCCAGCAGCCCCTCCCCCGGACTAGCGGGGGGGAATGAGCAGTTCTTC

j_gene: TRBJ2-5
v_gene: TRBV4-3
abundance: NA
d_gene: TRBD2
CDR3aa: CASSQDWRGGRQETQYF
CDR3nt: TGCGCCAGCAGCCAAGACTGGCGGGGGGGCCGTCAAGAGACCCAGTACTTC

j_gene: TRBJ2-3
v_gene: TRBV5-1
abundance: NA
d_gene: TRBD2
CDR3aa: CASSAGLAGLDTDTQYF
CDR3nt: TGCGCCAGCAGCGCCGGACTAGCGGGGCTAGACACAGATACGCAGTATTTT